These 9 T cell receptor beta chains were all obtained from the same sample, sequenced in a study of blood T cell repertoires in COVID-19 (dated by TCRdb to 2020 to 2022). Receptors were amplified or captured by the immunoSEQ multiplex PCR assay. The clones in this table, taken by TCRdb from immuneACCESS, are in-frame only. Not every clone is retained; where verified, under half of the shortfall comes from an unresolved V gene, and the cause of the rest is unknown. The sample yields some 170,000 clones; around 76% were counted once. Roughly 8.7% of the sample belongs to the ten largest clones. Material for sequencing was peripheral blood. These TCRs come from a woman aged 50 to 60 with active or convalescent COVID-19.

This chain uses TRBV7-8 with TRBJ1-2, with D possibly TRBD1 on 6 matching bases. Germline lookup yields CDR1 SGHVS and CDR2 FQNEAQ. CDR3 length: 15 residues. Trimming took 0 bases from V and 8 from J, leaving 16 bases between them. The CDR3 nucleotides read TGTGCCAGCAGCTTAGCGAAAGCATCAGGGGAAGGCTACACCTTC. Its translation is CASSLAKASGEGYTF.

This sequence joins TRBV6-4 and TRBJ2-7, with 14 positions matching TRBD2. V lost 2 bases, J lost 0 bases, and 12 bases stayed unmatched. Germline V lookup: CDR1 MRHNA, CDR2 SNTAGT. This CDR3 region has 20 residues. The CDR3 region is CASSDPLLGLAGVRSYEQYF. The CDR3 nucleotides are TGTGCCAGCAGTGACCCGTTATTGGGACTAGCGGGAGTTCGCTCCTACGAGCAGTACTTC.

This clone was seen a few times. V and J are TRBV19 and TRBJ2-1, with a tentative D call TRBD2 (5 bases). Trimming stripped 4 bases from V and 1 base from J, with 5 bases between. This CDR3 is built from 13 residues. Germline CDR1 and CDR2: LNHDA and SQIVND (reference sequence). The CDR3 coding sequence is TGTGCCAGTAGTAGCGGGTCCTACAATGAGCAGTTCTTC. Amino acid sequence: CASSSGSYNEQFF.

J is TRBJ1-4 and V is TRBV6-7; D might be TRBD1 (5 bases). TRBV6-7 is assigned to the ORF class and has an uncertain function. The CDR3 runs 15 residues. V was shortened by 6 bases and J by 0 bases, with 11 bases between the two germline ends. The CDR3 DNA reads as TGTGCCAGCAGAGGCAGGGATTCAACTAATGAAAAACTGTTTTTT. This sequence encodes CASRGRDSTNEKLFF.

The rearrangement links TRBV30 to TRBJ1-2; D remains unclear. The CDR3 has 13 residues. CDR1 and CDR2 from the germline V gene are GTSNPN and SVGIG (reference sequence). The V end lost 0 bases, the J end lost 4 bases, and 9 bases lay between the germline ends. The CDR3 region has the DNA TGTGCCTGGAGTGTTAAGGAGACCTATGGCTACACCTTC. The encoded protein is CAWSVKETYGYTF.

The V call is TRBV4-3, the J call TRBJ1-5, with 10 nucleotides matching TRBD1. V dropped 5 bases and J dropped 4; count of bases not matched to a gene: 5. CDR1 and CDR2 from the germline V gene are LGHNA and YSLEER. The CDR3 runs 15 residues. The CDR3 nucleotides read TGCGCCAGCAGCAGACGACAGGGGGCGAATCAGCCCCAGCATTTT. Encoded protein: CASSRRQGANQPQHF.

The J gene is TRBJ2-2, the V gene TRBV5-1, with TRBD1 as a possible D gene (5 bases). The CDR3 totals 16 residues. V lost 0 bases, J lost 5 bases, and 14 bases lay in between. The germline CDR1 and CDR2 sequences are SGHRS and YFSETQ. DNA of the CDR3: TGCGCCAGCAGCTTGGCCGCTGACAGAGCTACCGGGGAGCTGTTTTTT. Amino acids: CASSLAADRATGELFF.

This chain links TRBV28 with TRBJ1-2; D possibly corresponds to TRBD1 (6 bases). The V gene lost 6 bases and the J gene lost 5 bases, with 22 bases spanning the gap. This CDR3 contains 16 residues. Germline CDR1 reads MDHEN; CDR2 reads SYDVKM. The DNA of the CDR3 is TGTGCCAGCAGCCCCCATCGGGGGGCTTATCCTTATGGCTACACCTTC. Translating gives CASSPHRGAYPYGYTF.

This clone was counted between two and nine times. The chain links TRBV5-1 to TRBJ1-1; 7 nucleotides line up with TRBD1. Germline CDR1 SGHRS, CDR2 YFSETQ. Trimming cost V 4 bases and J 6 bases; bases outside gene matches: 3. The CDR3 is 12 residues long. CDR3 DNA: TGCGCCAGCAGCCCAGGGACAGCTGAAGCTTTCTTT. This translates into CASSPGTAEAFF.